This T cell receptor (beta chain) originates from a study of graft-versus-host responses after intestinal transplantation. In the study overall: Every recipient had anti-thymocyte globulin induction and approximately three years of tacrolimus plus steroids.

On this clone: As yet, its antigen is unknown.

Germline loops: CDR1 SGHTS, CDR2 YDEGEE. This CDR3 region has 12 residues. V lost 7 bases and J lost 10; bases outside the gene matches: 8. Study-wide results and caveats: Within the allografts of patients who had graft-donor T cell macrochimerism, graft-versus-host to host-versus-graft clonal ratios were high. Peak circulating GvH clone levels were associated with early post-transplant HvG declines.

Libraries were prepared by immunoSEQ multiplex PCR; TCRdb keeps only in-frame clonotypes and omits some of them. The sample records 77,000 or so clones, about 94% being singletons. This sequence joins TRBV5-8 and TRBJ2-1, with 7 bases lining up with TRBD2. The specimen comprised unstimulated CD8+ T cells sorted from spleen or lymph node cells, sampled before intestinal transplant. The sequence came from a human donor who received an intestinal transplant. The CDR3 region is CASHWGGREQFF. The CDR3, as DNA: TGTGCCAGCCATTGGGGGGGGAGAGAGCAGTTCTTC.